These 31 T cell receptor beta chains share one sample of origin, sequenced in a study of vaccination and CD4 T cells after COVID-19. These receptors' targets are unknown. Sequencing of the DNA from cultured CD4+ T cells was carried out with the Oncomine TCR Beta short-read assay. TCRdb re-analysed the PCR reads in MiXCR, keeping a single row per CDR3 protein. The repertoire consists of 15,000 to 20,000 distinct CDR3 sequences, with less than 70% occurring once and the leading ten covering around a tenth. Stated treatment: approximately 9-day PBMC culture with coronavirus spike peptide pools or control peptides (ViraFEST assay). The material sequenced was CD4+ T cells from blood, cultured in vitro. These receptors came from a human donor who had recovered from COVID-19.

V gene TRBV19 combines with J gene TRBJ1-2; D might be TRBD1 (5 bases). Trimming cost V 5 bases and J 7 bases, with 17 bases left between them. The CDR3 extends over 14 amino acids. CDR1 and CDR2 (germline): LNHDA, SQIVND (reference sequence). CDR3 loop: CASSPFREATGYTF. In nucleotides, the CDR3 is TGTGCCAGTAGTCCCTTCAGGGAGGCTACTGGCTACACCTTC.

This clonotype was seen a handful of times. This rearrangement joins TRBV4-3 to TRBJ1-6; D is unclear. This CDR3 is built from 16 residues. Looked up from germline, CDR1 is LGHNA and CDR2 is YSLEER. With 0 bases removed from V and 5 bases from J, the gap between germline ends came to 11 bases. The CDR3 reads CASSQDPPPNNSPLHF. The CDR3 DNA reads TGCGCCAGCAGCCAAGATCCCCCGCCGAATAATTCACCCCTCCACTTT.

A note on this clonotype: With a much larger clone just one base away, this may be a read error. The chain couples TRBV6-5 to TRBJ2-7; D ambiguous. V gave up 4 bases and J gave up 1 base, with 17 bases separating them. Germline values: CDR1 MNHEY, CDR2 SVGAGI. The CDR3 runs 16 residues. The CDR3 DNA reads as TGTGCCAGCAGTTCCCGTGGGCCTCCTTGGTCCTACGAGCAGTACTTC. Its protein product is CASSSRGPPWSYEQYF.

This clonotype has only a few counts. J is TRBJ2-1 and V is TRBV20-1, with D unresolved. This CDR3 has 13 amino acids. Trimming took 0 bases from V and 6 from J, leaving 9 bases between them. Germline CDR1 reads DFQATT; CDR2 reads SNEGSKA (reference sequence). The CDR3 DNA sequence: TGCAGTGCTAGAGATAGGAGTAGCAATGAGCAGTTCTTC. Translation: CSARDRSSNEQFF.

This sequence joins TRBV20-1 and TRBJ2-3; no definite D call. The CDR3 length is 13 residues. The V and J ends lost 2 bases and 0 bases respectively, with 6 bases between them. Germline CDR1 and CDR2: DFQATT and SNEGSKA (reference sequence). CDR3 bases: TGCAGTGCTAGACTGGCGAGCACAGATACGCAGTATTTT. Translated: CSARLASTDTQYF.

The table lists this clonotype with a few counts. V is TRBV7-3 and J is TRBJ2-3, with 9 positions matching TRBD2. CDR3 length equals 17 residues. The trim removed 5 bases at V and 3 bases at J, leaving 12 bases unmatched. CDR1 is SGHTA and CDR2 is FQGTGA in the germline V gene. The CDR3 region has the DNA TGTGCCAGCAGCCCCACGCCCGGGAGCGGGGGGACAGATACGCAGTATTTT. This translates into CASSPTPGSGGTDTQYF. The full variable domain, with the rest looked up from reference TRBV7-3 and TRBJ2-3, is GAGVSQTPSNKVTEKGKYVELRCDPISGHTALYWYRQSLGQGPEFLIYFQGTGAADDSGLPNDRFFAVRPEGSVSTLKIQRTERGDSAVYLCASSPTPGSGGTDTQYFGPGTRLTVL.

The rearrangement uses TRBV2 and TRBJ2-7, with TRBD2 identical over 9 bases. Trimming cost V 10 bases and J 1 base; bases outside gene matches: 5. CDR3 length: 13 residues. CDR1 SNHLY and CDR2 FYNNEI come from the germline V gene. The DNA for the CDR3 is TGTGCCATAACGAGCGGGAGGTCCTACGAGCAGTACTTC. Translated: CAITSGRSYEQYF.

The chain carries TRBV20-1 and TRBJ2-5; 8 nucleotides align to TRBD2. Germline V gives CDR1 DFQATT, CDR2 SNEGSKA (reference sequence). This CDR3 has 15 amino acids. Trimming removed 3 bases from V and 5 bases from J; junction bases left unmatched: 11. This CDR3 is CSASRLGRGGETQYF. CDR3 DNA sequence: TGCAGTGCTAGCCGACTCGGGAGGGGTGGTGAGACCCAGTACTTC.

The chain combines TRBV7-9 with TRBJ2-2; perhaps TRBD1 as D (6 bases). With 5 bases removed from V and 7 bases from J, the gap between germline ends came to 11 bases. Looked up from germline, CDR1 is SEHNR and CDR2 is FQNEAQ (reference sequence). The CDR3 covers 13 residues. The CDR3 loop is CASSPTGIGELFF. The CDR3 DNA reads TGTGCCAGCAGCCCGACAGGAATCGGGGAGCTGTTTTTT.

The chain combines TRBV6-4 with TRBJ1-1; the D gene is possibly TRBD1 (5 bases). With 7 bases removed from V and 7 bases from J, the gap between germline ends came to 22 bases. CDR1 is MRHNA, CDR2 SNTAGT, per germline. This CDR3 has 15 residues. In DNA form, the CDR3 reads TGTGCCAGCACCTCAGAGGCAGGGAGACTAGGTGAAGCTTTCTTT. This translates into CASTSEAGRLGEAFF.

The chain couples TRBV20-1 to TRBJ2-1; TRBD2 matches at 9 bases. Germline CDR1 is DFQATT and CDR2 is SNEGSKA (reference sequence). The ends lost 5 bases at V and 7 bases at J; junction bases unmatched: 12. The CDR3 length is 15 residues. This chain's CDR3 is CSAHDGGGRGNEQFF. The CDR3 DNA reads TGCAGTGCTCACGACGGTGGCGGGAGGGGGAATGAGCAGTTCTTC.

The chain has TRBV20-1 and TRBJ2-5; the match to TRBD1 covers 9 bases. Germline CDR1 and CDR2: DFQATT and SNEGSKA (reference sequence). CDR3 length equals 17 residues. V lost 1 base, J lost 5 bases, and 14 bases stayed unmatched. CDR3 sequence (DNA): TGCAGTGCTAGAGCACCGACCGGGACAGGGCTGGGGGAGACCCAGTACTTC. Amino acid sequence: CSARAPTGTGLGETQYF.

The genes are TRBV21-1 and TRBJ1-1. TRBV21-1 is described as a pseudogene. The CDR3 extends over 14 amino acids. CDR3 loop: CASSKETVDTEAFF. Written as DNA, the CDR3 is TGTGCCAGCAGCAAAGAGACGGTGGACACTGAAGCTTTCTTT.

The chain recombines TRBV5-4 with TRBJ2-7; tentatively, D is TRBD2 (6 bases). V was trimmed by 1 base and J by 3 bases, leaving 8 bases between them. Germline CDR1 is SGHNT and CDR2 is YYREEE (reference sequence). The CDR3 covers 13 residues. The CDR3 protein is CASSLRGNYEQYF. CDR3 DNA sequence: TGTGCCAGCAGCTTGCGGGGGAACTACGAGCAGTACTTC.

The chain is built from TRBV4-1 and TRBJ2-7; perhaps TRBD1 as D (5 bases). Trimming removed 0 bases at V and 9 bases at J, with 12 bases between. Germline lookup yields CDR1 MGHRA and CDR2 YSYEKL. The CDR3 length is 13 residues. The chain's CDR3 is CASSQDQGMVQYF. The CDR3 DNA is TGCGCCAGCAGCCAAGATCAGGGAATGGTGCAGTACTTC.

The chain carries TRBV19 and TRBJ2-1, with TRBD2 matching 10 bases. After removal of 9 bases from V and 5 bases from J, the junction contained 10 bases not matched to a gene. This CDR3 has 15 amino acids. Per the germline V gene, CDR1 is LNHDA and CDR2 is SQIVND (reference sequence). The CDR3: CASGMTSGYHNEQFF. CDR3 in DNA: TGTGCCAGCGGTATGACTAGCGGGTACCACAATGAGCAGTTCTTC. Full variable domain (rest looked up from reference TRBV19 and TRBJ2-1): DGGITQSPKYLFRKEGQNVTLSCEQNLNHDAMYWYRQDPGQGLRLIYYSQIVNDFQKGDIAEGYSVSREKKESFPLTVTSAQKNPTAFYLCASGMTSGYHNEQFFGPGTRLTVL.

V gene TRBV6-1 combines with J gene TRBJ1-5; 7 bases map to TRBD1. V was pared by 6 bases and J by 7 bases, with 12 bases of the junction left unmatched. Per germline, CDR1 MNHNS and CDR2 SASEGT. The CDR3 is made up of 15 amino acids. The CDR3 protein is CASSTGAGGGQPQHF. The CDR3 DNA is TGTGCCAGCAGCACCGGCGCAGGGGGTGGGCAGCCCCAGCATTTT.

The chain is built from TRBV7-2 and TRBJ2-5; D unclear. The CDR3 covers 14 residues. In germline, CDR1 is SGHTA, CDR2 FQGNSA. V lost 4 bases and J lost 6, with 15 bases in between. This CDR3 reads CASSSPTNLKTQYF. CDR3 bases: TGTGCCAGCAGCTCCCCGACAAATTTGAAGACCCAGTACTTC.

The chain carries TRBV28 and TRBJ1-5; no clear D gene. V lost 3 bases and J 4 bases, leaving 13 bases between the germline ends. CDR1 MDHEN and CDR2 SYDVKM come from the germline V gene. The length of the CDR3 is 15 residues. The CDR3 DNA reads as TGTGCCAGCAGTTTCTTCGGCGTGGGGAATCAGCCCCAGCATTTT. It codes for CASSFFGVGNQPQHF.

The CDR3 sequence is CATSVRTGFTDTQYF. CDR3 bases: TGTGCCACCAGCGTACGGACAGGGTTCACAGATACGCAGTATTTT. The rearrangement joins TRBV15 to TRBJ2-3; 8 nucleotides align to TRBD1. The CDR3 sequence is 15 residues long. Germline V CDR1 and CDR2: LNHNV, YYDKDF (reference sequence). The J segment lost 2 bases and the V segment lost 5 bases, leaving 6 bases of the junction unmatched.

This clonotype was detected only a few times. The V and J genes are TRBV5-1 and TRBJ1-1, with 8 positions matching TRBD1. Looked up from germline, CDR1 is SGHRS and CDR2 is YFSETQ. The CDR3 totals 13 residues. V shed 4 bases, J shed 6 bases, and the junction held 5 bases outside the gene matches. The CDR3 nucleotides read TGCGCCAGCAGCCAACAGGGGGTCGCTGAAGCTTTCTTT. This codes for CASSQQGVAEAFF.

V is TRBV10-3 and J is TRBJ2-3, with 11 nucleotides matching TRBD2. Trimming removed 2 bases from V and 8 bases from J; junction bases left unmatched: 9. Per germline, CDR1 ENHRY and CDR2 SYGVKD. The CDR3 is 16 amino acids. The CDR3 reads CAISEDSGGGRGTQYF. DNA for the CDR3: TGTGCCATCAGTGAGGATAGCGGGGGGGGACGAGGTACGCAGTATTTT.

The chain joins TRBV10-3 to TRBJ2-3; D call uncertain. V shed 3 bases and J shed 7 bases, with 20 bases lying between them. Looked up from germline, CDR1 is ENHRY and CDR2 is SYGVKD. The CDR3 consists of 16 residues. CDR3 in amino acids: CAISDSSGRRTYTQYF. The DNA for the CDR3 is TGTGCCATCAGTGATTCCTCGGGCAGGAGAACCTATACGCAGTATTTT.

J is TRBJ1-1 and V is TRBV7-9, with D uncertain. CDR1 and CDR2 (germline): SEHNR, FQNEAQ (reference sequence). V gave up 3 bases and J gave up 0 bases, with 2 bases separating them. This CDR3 is built from 12 residues. The CDR3 DNA reads TGTGCCAGCAGCTTTGTGAACACTGAAGCTTTCTTT. Protein product: CASSFVNTEAFF.

This chain joins TRBV20-1 and TRBJ2-7; 7 bases fit TRBD1. The CDR3 contains 15 residues. Per the germline V gene, CDR1 is DFQATT and CDR2 is SNEGSKA (reference sequence). V was clipped by 3 bases and J by 2 bases; unmatched bases: 10. The CDR3 bases are TGCAGTGCTAGCGTGCTGAACAGGGGTACCTACGAGCAGTACTTC. The encoded protein is CSASVLNRGTYEQYF.

The CDR3 spells CASSVGLAGGITPYNEQFF. The CDR3 DNA sequence: TGTGCCAGCAGCGTAGGGCTAGCGGGGGGTATAACTCCCTACAATGAGCAGTTCTTC. The chain uses TRBV9 and TRBJ2-1; 11 positions match TRBD2. The V segment lost 0 bases and the J segment 2 bases; nucleotides outside the gene matches: 10. Germline lookup yields CDR1 SGDLS and CDR2 YYNGEE. There are 19 residues in the CDR3.

This clonotype was recorded a few times. Here the CDR3 reads CSARHPGQGTEAFF. The CDR3 DNA is TGCAGTGCTAGACATCCGGGACAGGGAACTGAAGCTTTCTTT. V usage is TRBV20-1 and J usage is TRBJ1-1; 9 positions match TRBD1. Germline lookup yields CDR1 DFQATT and CDR2 SNEGSKA (reference sequence). J was trimmed by 5 bases and V by 2 bases; bases with no gene match: 6. This CDR3 spans 14 amino acids.

The V and J genes are TRBV7-2 and TRBJ2-2; the match to TRBD2 covers 11 bases. Germline lookup yields CDR1 SGHTA and CDR2 FQGNSA. V was clipped by 5 bases and J by 4 bases; unmatched bases: 6. The CDR3 runs 16 residues. The CDR3 reads CASSPRLAGRTGELFF. For the CDR3, the DNA is TGTGCCAGCAGCCCTCGACTAGCGGGGCGCACCGGGGAGCTGTTTTTT.

The gene calls are TRBV7-2 and TRBJ2-1, with TRBD2 matching over 8 bases. V shed 5 bases and J 4 bases; nucleotides not matched to a gene: 16. The CDR3 contains 18 residues. Germline-derived CDR1 and CDR2 are SGHTA and FQGNSA. The CDR3: CASSPRIGVAGPYNEQFF. In DNA form, the CDR3 reads TGTGCCAGCAGCCCCCGCATTGGGGTAGCGGGACCGTACAATGAGCAGTTCTTC.

Turning to this clonotype: A junction boundary mismatches the germline segment, possibly from a read error. This chain uses TRBV27 with TRBJ2-5; maybe TRBD1 (6 bases). CDR3 length: 13 residues. Germline CDR1 and CDR2: MNHEY and SMNVEV (reference sequence). DNA for the CDR3: TGTACCAGCAGACGAACAGGGTCGGAGACCCAGTACTTC. Residues: CTSRRTGSETQYF.

V and J are TRBV24-1 and TRBJ2-2, with 10 nucleotides matching TRBD2. Germline V CDR1 and CDR2: KGHDR, SFDVKD. V dropped 4 bases and J dropped 7; count of bases not matched to a gene: 14. The length of the CDR3 is 18 residues. The CDR3 here is CATSDPSLAGVFGGELFF. The CDR3 region has the DNA TGTGCCACCAGTGACCCCTCCCTAGCGGGAGTTTTTGGCGGGGAGCTGTTTTTT.